This T cell receptor (beta chain) was identified in a study of shared clonotypes between healthy human individuals. As for the study in general: Each donor's CD8 memory used one plate, CD8 naive two, each CD4 subset three.

All of the donors resided in Nashville, Tennessee, and each was a Caucasian adult. Negatively enriched CD4+ T cells were divided by CD45RA into naive and memory. The germline V gene has CDR1 ENHRY and CDR2 SYGVKD. V lost 5 bases, J lost 2 bases, and 4 bases stayed unmatched. The CDR3 extends over 14 amino acids. As handled by the study authors: Junction-only immunoSEQ data arrived without quality scores, meaning filtering differed. Sequencing used immunoSEQ multiplex PCR; TCRdb keeps in-frame clones, though not all of them. V, J and clone size derive from that table, while D and trimming were established from the DNA sequence. Of about a million clones listed, approximately 76% are singletons.

This receptor was identified in a man between 18 and 35 years old in good health. The rearrangement joins TRBV10-3 to TRBJ1-1; 8 positions match TRBD1. Sequencing used memory CD4+ T cells sorted from blood. Subset described: CD45RA-negative fraction. CDR3 protein: CAISHQGANTEAFF. Here the CDR3 DNA reads TGTGCCATCAGTCATCAGGGGGCAAACACTGAAGCTTTCTTT.